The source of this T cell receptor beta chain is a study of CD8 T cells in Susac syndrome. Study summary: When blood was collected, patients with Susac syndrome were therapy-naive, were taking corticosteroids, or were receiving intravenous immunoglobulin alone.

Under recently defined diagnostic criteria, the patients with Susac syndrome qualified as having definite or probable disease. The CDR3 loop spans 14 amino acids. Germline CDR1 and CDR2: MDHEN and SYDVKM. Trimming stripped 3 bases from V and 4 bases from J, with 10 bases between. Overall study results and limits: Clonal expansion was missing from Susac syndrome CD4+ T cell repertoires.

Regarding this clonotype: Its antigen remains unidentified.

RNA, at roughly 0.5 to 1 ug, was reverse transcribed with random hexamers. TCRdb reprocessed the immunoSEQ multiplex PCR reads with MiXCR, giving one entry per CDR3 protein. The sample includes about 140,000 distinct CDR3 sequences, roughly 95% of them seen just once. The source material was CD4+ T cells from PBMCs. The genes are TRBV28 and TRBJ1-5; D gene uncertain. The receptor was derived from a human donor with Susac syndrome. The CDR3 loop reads CASSFLDPNQPQHF. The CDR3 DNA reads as TGTGCCAGCAGTTTTCTGGACCCTAATCAGCCCCAGCATTTT.